The rows below give T cell receptor beta chains drawn from one sample of a study of graft-versus-host responses after intestinal transplantation. What these receptors recognize is not known. Generated by immunoSEQ multiplex PCR, the TCRdb table keeps only in-frame clones and is missing some. The table records about 110,000 clones, approximately 94% of them present only once. Sequencing used unstimulated CD4+ T cells sorted from spleen or lymph node cells, obtained before transplant. The source of these receptors is a human donor who was the organ donor for an intestinal transplant. Both conserved end residues are part of each CDR3. A D gene is named only where the DNA matches it firmly. Clone size appears in some rows only: once, few, many, or a class for an expanded clone.

V gene	D gene	J gene	clone size	CDR3 protein	CDR3 DNA
TRBV19	NA	TRBJ2-7	NA	CASSPRAKGGSEQYF	TGTGCCAGTAGTCCCCGGGCCAAAGGGGGGAGCGAGCAGTACTTC
TRBV6-5	NA	TRBJ1-5	NA	CASSFEGEQPQHF	TGTGCCAGCAGTTTTGAGGGCGAGCAGCCCCAGCATTTT
TRBV20-1	TRBD1	TRBJ1-4	NA	CSAGQLEKLFF	TGCAGTGCGGGACAGCTCGAAAAACTGTTTTTT
TRBV6-6	NA	TRBJ2-7	NA	CASSYDSSYEQYF	TGTGCCAGCAGTTACGACAGCTCCTACGAGCAGTACTTC
TRBV28	NA	TRBJ2-5	NA	CASSLGALKTQYF	TGTGCCAGCAGTTTGGGCGCGTTGAAGACCCAGTACTTC
TRBV19	NA	TRBJ1-1	NA	CASSIRAERRLTEAFF	TGTGCCAGTAGTATAAGAGCGGAGCGGAGGCTCACGGAAGCTTTCTTT
TRBV7-7	TRBD2	TRBJ2-2	NA	CASSLGAGGTGELFF	TGTGCTAGCAGCTTAGGAGCGGGGGGCACCGGGGAGCTGTTTTTT
TRBV6-5	TRBD1	TRBJ2-1	NA	CASSWPGTGTPNEQFF	TGTGCCAGCAGTTGGCCCGGGACAGGGACCCCCAATGAGCAGTTCTTC
TRBV6-5	TRBD1	TRBJ1-1	NA	CASTTGLGMNTEAFF	TGTGCCAGCACGACAGGGCTAGGGATGAACACTGAAGCTTTCTTT
TRBV29-1	NA	TRBJ2-6	NA	CSVQGDTGANVLTF	TGCAGCGTTCAGGGCGACACTGGGGCCAACGTCCTGACTTTC
TRBV14	NA	TRBJ2-7	NA	CASSLGEPYEQYF	TGTGCCAGCAGCCTGGGTGAGCCCTACGAGCAGTACTTC
TRBV4-2	TRBD1	TRBJ1-5	NA	CASSQDRGYNQPQHF	TGTGCCAGCAGCCAAGACAGGGGGTACAATCAGCCCCAGCATTTT
TRBV19	NA	TRBJ1-5	NA	CASSIAGFSQPQHF	TGTGCCAGTAGTATAGCGGGGTTCTCTCAGCCCCAGCATTTT
TRBV11-2	NA	TRBJ2-3	NA	CASSLGPFLGRLTDTQYF	TGTGCCAGCAGCTTAGGCCCCTTTTTGGGGAGGCTCACAGATACGCAGTATTTT
TRBV9	NA	TRBJ1-6	NA	CASSVGSPGREDSPLHF	TGTGCCAGCAGCGTAGGGTCCCCCGGCAGGGAAGATTCACCCCTCCACTTT
TRBV11-3	NA	TRBJ2-7	once	CASSLGGRDEQYF	TGTGCCAGCAGCTTGGGGGGGCGAGACGAGCAGTACTTC
TRBV27	NA	TRBJ2-7	NA	CASSPRRGFYEQYF	TGTGCCAGCAGCCCACGCCGAGGGTTCTACGAGCAGTACTTC